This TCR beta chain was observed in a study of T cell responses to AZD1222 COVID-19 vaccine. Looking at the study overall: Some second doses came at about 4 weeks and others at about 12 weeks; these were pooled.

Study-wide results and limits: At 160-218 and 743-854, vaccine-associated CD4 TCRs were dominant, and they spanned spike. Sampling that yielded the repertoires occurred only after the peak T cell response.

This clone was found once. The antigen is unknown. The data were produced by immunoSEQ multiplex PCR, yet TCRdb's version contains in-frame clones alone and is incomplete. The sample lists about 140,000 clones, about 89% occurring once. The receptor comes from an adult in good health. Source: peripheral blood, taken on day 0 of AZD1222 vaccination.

CDR3 bases: TGTGCCATCAGGGGGACAGGAGGGACAGATACGCAGTATTTT. Translation gives CAIRGTGGTDTQYF. The rearrangement joins TRBV10-3 to TRBJ2-3, with TRBD1 matching 8 bases. This CDR3 has 14 amino acids. The V segment lost 6 bases and the J segment 3 bases; nucleotides outside the gene matches: 5. Germline lookup yields CDR1 ENHRY and CDR2 SYGVKD.